Here is one TCR beta chain with its context. Its cognate antigen is unknown. The CDR3 runs 16 residues. Germline loops: CDR1 SGHTA, CDR2 FQGNSA. Trimming removed 1 base from V and 3 bases from J; junction bases left unmatched: 4. This entry comes from a study of CD8 T cells in ankylosing spondylitis. General observations from the study: As for the disease-linked clones, they showed a CD8+ phenotype and occurred at relatively low frequencies in peripheral blood.

Generation of TCR beta libraries employed quantitative 5'-RACE incorporating molecular barcodes. TCRdb analysed the 5' RACE reads with MiXCR anew, one entry per CDR3 protein. This sample carries 180,000 or so distinct CDR3 sequences, more than 9% of them seen once, and the ten largest clones take about 29%. The chain links TRBV7-2 to TRBJ2-3, with 10 bases lining up with TRBD2. This TCR was recovered from a male donor with ankylosing spondylitis or in good health (not recorded which). The specimen was blood, either unsorted or a sorted T cell fraction (not recorded which). The CDR3 DNA reads as TGTGCCAGCAGCTTAGATATAGCGGGGGGAACAGATACGCAGTATTTT. Amino acids: CASSLDIAGGTDTQYF.